This is a list of T cell receptor beta chains from one sample in a study of blood T cell repertoires in COVID-19. The table came from immunoSEQ multiplex PCR; TCRdb's copy has only in-frame clones and leaves some out. The profile shows 61,000 or so clones, approximately 86% of them singletons. The sequenced material came from peripheral blood. The receptors shown here come from a woman older than 75 with active COVID-19. The CDR3 runs from the conserved cysteine through the conserved F or W. A D gene is named only where the DNA matches it firmly.

CDR3aa,CDR3nt,v_gene,d_gene,j_gene
CSVGTTAEKLFF,TGCAGCGTAGGGACAACCGCCGAAAAACTGTTTTTT,TRBV29-1,NA,TRBJ1-4
CASSVGQPNTEAFF,TGTGCCAGCAGCGTAGGACAGCCGAACACTGAAGCTTTCTTT,TRBV9,NA,TRBJ1-1
CASSSDRVPGYTF,TGTGCCAGCAGCTCAGACAGGGTTCCTGGCTACACCTTC,TRBV7-8,TRBD1,TRBJ1-2
CASSLNRGTGELFF,TGTGCCAGCAGCTTAAATAGGGGTACCGGGGAGCTGTTTTTT,TRBV7-3,NA,TRBJ2-2
CASSPRWSSYEQYF,TGTGCCAGCTCACCACGGTGGAGCTCCTACGAGCAGTACTTC,TRBV18,NA,TRBJ2-7
CASRREQGFRNQPQHF,TGTGCCAGCAGACGCGAGCAGGGGTTCCGGAATCAGCCCCAGCATTTT,TRBV6-6,NA,TRBJ1-5
CASSSRGSYGYTF,TGTGCCAGCAGTTCCAGGGGATCCTATGGCTACACCTTC,TRBV6-5,NA,TRBJ1-2
CSASPPTIPREAFF,TGCAGTGCTAGTCCCCCGACAATCCCTCGTGAAGCTTTCTTT,TRBV20-1,NA,TRBJ1-1
CASRTDRGHYEQYF,TGCGCCAGCAGGACGGACAGGGGACACTACGAGCAGTACTTC,TRBV5-1,TRBD1,TRBJ2-7
CASSSLSSYNEQFF,TGTGCCAGCAGCTCCCTAAGCTCCTACAATGAGCAGTTCTTC,TRBV11-2,NA,TRBJ2-1
CASSTAGGSGETQYF,TGTGCCAGCAGCACCGCGGGGGGCTCGGGGGAGACCCAGTACTTC,TRBV9,TRBD2,TRBJ2-5